Below are 6 T cell receptor beta chains sequenced from a single sample in a study of T cells after yellow fever vaccination. TCRdb reanalysed the 5' RACE reads using MiXCR and keeps one entry per CDR3 protein. The table has 250,000 or so distinct CDR3 sequences, around 3.5% seen once; the top ten hold under 20%. This sample comprised PBMCs, obtained 15 days after the yellow fever booster vaccination. These receptors were obtained from a man aged 18 to 30 who received the YFV17D yellow fever vaccine.

In this sample, this clonotype turned up a few times. V usage is TRBV4-3 and J usage is TRBJ2-3; no clear D. Germline V lookup: CDR1 LGHNA, CDR2 YSLEER. This CDR3 has 14 residues. The V end was cut by 0 bases, the J end by 3 bases, with 7 bases between. CDR3: CASSQDLRTDTQYF. Written as DNA, the CDR3 is TGCGCCAGCAGCCAAGATCTTAGAACAGATACGCAGTATTTT.

This clonotype came up many times. J is TRBJ1-1 and V is TRBV10-3; the match to TRBD1 covers 7 bases. V was clipped by 2 bases and J by 0 bases; unmatched bases: 6. The CDR3 is made up of 16 amino acids. Germline V CDR1 and CDR2: ENHRY, SYGVKD. The CDR3 loop reads CAISEDREGLNTEAFF. CDR3 DNA sequence: TGTGCCATCAGTGAGGACAGGGAGGGATTGAACACTGAAGCTTTCTTT.

In its sample, this clonotype was seen many times. V and J are TRBV5-1 and TRBJ2-7; 13 nucleotides line up with TRBD2. V lost 3 bases, J lost 1 base, and 4 bases stayed unmatched. Germline CDR1 SGHRS, CDR2 YFSETQ. This CDR3 is built from 16 residues. The DNA of the CDR3 is TGCGCCAGCAGCTGGGGGACTAGCGGGGTATCCTACGAGCAGTACTTC. Its translation is CASSWGTSGVSYEQYF.

This clonotype was detected ten times or more. This sequence joins TRBV5-1 and TRBJ2-1; 7 nucleotides agree with TRBD1. This CDR3 is 13 amino acids long. With V trimmed by 4 bases and J by 5 bases, 3 bases remained unmatched. Germline V gene sequence: CDR1 SGHRS, CDR2 YFSETQ. For the CDR3, the DNA is TGCGCCAGCAGCCCCGGGACAGACAATGAGCAGTTCTTC. This sequence encodes CASSPGTDNEQFF.

This clonotype was seen at least ten times. The rearrangement uses TRBV7-2 and TRBJ1-1; the D is unclear. Deletions cut 6 bases from V and 4 bases from J, with 12 bases between. CDR3 length: 13 amino acids. CDR1 is SGHTA, CDR2 FQGNSA, per germline. The CDR3 bases are TGTGCCAGCAGGCCCCAGGTTTCCACTGAAGCTTTCTTT. Its translation is CASRPQVSTEAFF.

This clonotype was counted many times. The chain links TRBV30 to TRBJ2-3; possible D gene TRBD1, 5 bases. Trimming took 3 bases from V and 0 from J, leaving 13 bases between them. Germline lookup yields CDR1 GTSNPN and CDR2 SVGIG (reference sequence). The CDR3 runs 15 residues. CDR3 loop: CAWSQTVPSTDTQYF. CDR3 in DNA: TGTGCCTGGAGCCAGACAGTTCCTAGCACAGATACGCAGTATTTT.